The source of this T cell receptor (beta chain) is a study of Ad26.COV2.S vaccination and SARS-CoV-2 variants. The overall study: Intramuscular Ad26.COV2.S doses were given once or twice, 56 days apart. Findings and caveats of the study: Once vaccination had occurred, spike-specific CD8+ and CD4+ T cell responses reportedly showed substantial breadth.

Documented treatment: roughly 20 received Ad26.COV2.S at low or high dose, single or two shots; 5 received placebo; per-sample allocation not given. The samples were gathered on day 63 after the first injection of vaccine or placebo. Boston provided a donor who was an adult aged 18-55 years. Vaccine was an Ad26 vector expressing Wuhan-strain SARS-CoV-2 spike. Measured with immunoSEQ multiplex PCR; TCRdb has only the in-frame clones, and not every one. The profile shows some 480,000 clones, approximately 88% of them singletons. The CDR3 runs to 12 residues. The V end was cut by 0 bases, the J end by 11 bases, with 8 bases between. Germline V gene sequence: CDR1 LGHDT, CDR2 YNNKEL (reference sequence). Regarding this clone: The antigen is unknown.

This sequence joins TRBV3-1 (or the pseudogene TRBV3-2) and TRBJ2-4; D ambiguous. The TCR comes from a person aged 18 to 65 who received the Ad26.COV2.S COVID-19 vaccine or a placebo. The sequenced sample was peripheral blood, obtained in a trial of Ad26.COV2.S vaccine versus placebo. The CDR3 spells CASSQDTPVQYF. The CDR3, as DNA: TGTGCCAGCAGCCAAGATACCCCGGTTCAGTACTTC.